This is a list of T cell receptor beta chains from one sample in a study of a mutant IDH1 vaccine in newly diagnosed glioma. Assay used: immunoSEQ multiplex PCR; TCRdb lists only in-frame clones, some missing. The table lists tens of thousands of clones, around 79% of them singletons, with about 5.2% in the top ten. The sequencing used PBMCs, collected from a glioma patient treated with radiotherapy, temozolomide or both. These receptors originate from a man in his forties or fifties with glioma. Some clones in this sample may be carry-over from other donors' samples. Each CDR3 is given with its conserved first and last residue. The D gene is left open where the match is weak. Clone size is shown for a subset of rows, as once, few, many or a class of expanded clone.

TRBV5-1	-	-	TRBJ1-1	TGCGCCAGCAGCTTGGAAGGGGGATTCACTGAAGCTTTCTTT	CASSLEGGFTEAFF
TRBV5-1	TRBD2	-	TRBJ2-5	TGCGCCAGCAGCTATCTAGCGGGGGGGCCCGAGACCCAGTACTTC	CASSYLAGGPETQYF
TRBV30	TRBD1	-	TRBJ2-5	TGTGCCTGGAGTATCAGACAGGGGGAGACCCAGTACTTC	CAWSIRQGETQYF
TRBV19	-	-	TRBJ1-1	TGTGCCAGTAGCGTGGCGGGGGATGGGAACACTGAAGCTTTCTTT	CASSVAGDGNTEAFF
TRBV18	-	once	TRBJ1-5	TGTGCCAGCTCACCTCAGGGTGTAGGCAATCAGCCCCAGCATTTT	CASSPQGVGNQPQHF
TRBV7-9	TRBD2	-	TRBJ2-2	TGTGCCAGCAGCTTCGGCGGGGGGGCGACCACCGGGGAGCTGTTTTTT	CASSFGGGATTGELFF
TRBV15	TRBD1	-	TRBJ1-5	TGTGCCACCAGCAGGGAGGGACAGGTGGGGCAGCCCCAGCATTTT	CATSREGQVGQPQHF
TRBV7-8	TRBD1	-	TRBJ1-1	TGTGCCAGCAGCTCAGGGACAGGGCGATTTACTGAAGCTTTCTTT	CASSSGTGRFTEAFF
TRBV19	TRBD1	once	TRBJ2-7	TGTGCCAGTAGTATCAGTGAGACAGGGGGCTACGAGCAGTACTTC	CASSISETGGYEQYF
TRBV27	TRBD1	-	TRBJ1-5	TGTGCCAGCAGAGAACAGGGGTTGCGTAGCAATCAGCCCCAGCATTTT	CASREQGLRSNQPQHF
TRBV6-1	TRBD1	medium-sized	TRBJ2-7	TGTGCCAGCAGTGAAGCGCAGGGGGATGCCTACGAGCAGTACTTC	CASSEAQGDAYEQYF
TRBV25-1	TRBD1	once	TRBJ1-6	TGTGCCAGCAGTGAACCGACAGGGAATAATTCACCCCTCCACTTT	CASSEPTGNNSPLHF
TRBV15	-	once	TRBJ2-3	TGTGCCACCAGCAGAGGGTCCTTTGGCACAGATACGCAGTATTTT	CATSRGSFGTDTQYF
TRBV5-1	TRBD1	-	TRBJ2-2	TGCGCCAGCAGCCACCGGGACAGAGGCACCGGGGAGCTGTTTTTT	CASSHRDRGTGELFF
TRBV4-2	-	-	TRBJ1-6	TGTGCCAGCAGCCAAGAATCAGGGAGTAATTCACCCCTCCACTTT	CASSQESGSNSPLHF
TRBV2	-	-	TRBJ1-5	TGTGCCAGCGGAGGCGGGGGCAATCAGCCCCAGCATTTT	CASGGGGNQPQHF
TRBV7-2	-	-	TRBJ1-5	TGTGCCAGCAGCCGCGGCTACATCAATCAGCCCCAGCATTTT	CASSRGYINQPQHF
TRBV21-1	-	-	TRBJ2-7	TGTGCCAGCAGCAAAAGATGGGGAGTCTACGAGCAGTACTTC	CASSKRWGVYEQYF
TRBV5-1	-	-	TRBJ2-1	TGCGCCAGCAGCTTGGGGGCAGACAATGAGCAGTTCTTC	CASSLGADNEQFF
TRBV28	-	once	TRBJ2-5	TGTGCCAGCGGTCCCCTCCGGACAGACGTTGACGAGACCCAGTACTTC	CASGPLRTDVDETQYF
TRBV5-4	TRBD2	-	TRBJ2-5	TGTGCCAGCAGCTTGGATGGGACTAGCGGGCCGAAGACCCAGTACTTC	CASSLDGTSGPKTQYF
TRBV5-7	TRBD1	-	TRBJ2-3	TGTGCCAGCAGCTTGAGACAGGGGATCGCGGATACGCAGTATTTT	CASSLRQGIADTQYF
TRBV6-1	TRBD1	-	TRBJ2-4	TGTGCCAGCAGTGGCCGACAGGGATCCGCCCAAGTTACTAACATTCAGTACTTC	CASSGRQGSAQVTNIQYF
TRBV30	TRBD1	once	TRBJ1-1	TGTGCCTGGAACTGGGGGGGGACAGTACCGAACACTGAAGCTTTCTTT	CAWNWGGTVPNTEAFF
TRBV6-1	-	few	TRBJ2-7	TGTGCCAGCCTCACTAGCTACAAAGGCGAGCAGTACTTC	CASLTSYKGEQYF
TRBV5-1	TRBD1	-	TRBJ2-3	TGCGCCAGCAGCTTGGCCTTAGACAGGGGCGCAGATACGCAGTATTTT	CASSLALDRGADTQYF
TRBV5-4	-	few	TRBJ2-7	TGTGCCAGCAGCTACGGACCACCTTCCTACGAGCAGTACTTC	CASSYGPPSYEQYF
TRBV7-9	-	-	TRBJ1-2	TGTGCCAGCAGCTTTGAGGTGGGCTACACCTTC	CASSFEVGYTF
TRBV19	-	-	TRBJ2-2	TGTGCCAGTAAAAAACACGACCAGGGTAAAATCGGGGAGCTGTTTTTT	CASKKHDQGKIGELFF
TRBV7-9	TRBD1	once	TRBJ2-5	TGTGCCAGCAGCTTAGCGGGACAGGGGACGGAGACCCAGTACTTC	CASSLAGQGTETQYF
TRBV27	-	-	TRBJ2-2	TGTGCCAGCAGTGTTAGGGTGGTGACCGGGGAGCTGTTTTTT	CASSVRVVTGELFF
TRBV4-1	TRBD1	-	TRBJ1-5	TGCGCCAGCAGCCAAGTCAATGACGCCAGGGGGTATCAGCCCCAGCATTTT	CASSQVNDARGYQPQHF
TRBV4-1	-	once	TRBJ1-1	TGCGCCAGCAGCCAAGATCGGCAGGGACGGGGGAACACTGAAGCTTTCTTT	CASSQDRQGRGNTEAFF